This T cell receptor (beta chain) was identified in a study of cytomegalovirus exposure and HLA in healthy donors. The overall study: Early released data comprised some 85 million unique TCRs from HLA-typed donors. Study-wide points: TCR beta V- and J-gene trimming was later associated with a missense DCLRE1C variant. Looking again later, the authors saw that most CMV-associated TCR beta chains seemed HLA-restricted.

The CDR3 is made up of 15 amino acids. Trimming removed 3 bases from V and 6 bases from J, with 15 bases in between. The germline V gene encodes CDR1 LNHNV and CDR2 YYDKDF (reference sequence). Details on this clone: Its specificity is unknown.

It was with 60 Vbeta and 13 Jbeta primers that the PCR ran. TCRdb's copy holds only in-frame clones and misses some; the assay was immunoSEQ multiplex PCR. Altogether 120,000 to 150,000 clones are present, over 70% being singletons, with the ten largest covering around 7%. There were likely unrecorded immune exposures, though donors were nominally healthy when sampled. The V call is TRBV15, the J call TRBJ1-5, with D possibly being TRBD1 (5 bases). The clonotype was recovered from a woman between 35 and 50 years old in good health and CMV-seropositive. Sequencing was carried out using PBMCs. The CDR3 spells CATSRTLDSVQPQHF. DNA of the CDR3: TGTGCCACCAGCAGGACCCTCGACAGTGTTCAGCCCCAGCATTTT.